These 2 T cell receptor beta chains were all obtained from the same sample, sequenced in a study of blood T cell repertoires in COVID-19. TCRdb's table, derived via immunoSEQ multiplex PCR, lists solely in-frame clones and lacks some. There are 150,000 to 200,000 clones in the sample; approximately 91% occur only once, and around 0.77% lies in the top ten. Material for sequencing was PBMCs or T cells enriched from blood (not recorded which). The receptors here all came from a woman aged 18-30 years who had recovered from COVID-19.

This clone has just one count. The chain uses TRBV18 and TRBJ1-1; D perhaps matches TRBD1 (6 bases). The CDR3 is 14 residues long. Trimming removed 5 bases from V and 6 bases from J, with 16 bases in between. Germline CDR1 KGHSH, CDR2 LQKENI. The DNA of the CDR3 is TGTGCCAGCTCAGGCGCAGGGGCACCCCCTGAAGCTTTCTTT. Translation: CASSGAGAPPEAFF.

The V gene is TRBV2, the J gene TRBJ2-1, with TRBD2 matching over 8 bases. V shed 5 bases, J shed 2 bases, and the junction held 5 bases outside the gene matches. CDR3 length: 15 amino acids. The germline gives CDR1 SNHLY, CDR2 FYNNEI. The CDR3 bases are TGTGCCAGCAGTTATAGCGGGACCGCCTACAATGAGCAGTTCTTC. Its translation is CASSYSGTAYNEQFF.